The present T cell receptor beta chain was sequenced within a study of human thymus T cells (dated by TCRdb to 2018 to 2021). About the study as a whole: The study described the TCR alpha and beta repertoires in fewer than 10 infant thymus samples and four matching peripheral blood samples. The infant donors were roughly 7 to 244 days old, and the cohort included six or seven males and a couple of females.

General study outcomes and caveats: On average, thymus samples yielded about 810,000 unique TCRB clonotypes, whereas blood samples yielded some 80,000. Both the thymic and the peripheral blood repertoires appeared to show biased V and J gene segment usage.

The donors were immunologically healthy infants in Finland who had open corrective cardiac surgery for congenital heart defects. For four of the eight donors, a small about 0.45-1 mL aliquot of peripheral blood was collected during surgery. Instead of starting from a fixed cell number, genomic DNA extraction from blood samples used all available leukocytes. ACK lysis buffer was used to remove erythrocytes from blood, and the leukocytes were stored at -70 degrees C as pellets. A QIAsymphony instrument was used to extract genomic DNA from frozen cell pellets. Using the immunoSEQ multiplex PCR assay, the TCRB and TCRAD loci were amplified from a standardized quantity of quality-controlled genomic DNA. The amplicons covered the V(D)J region and were long enough to include the CDR3 and to identify the V and J genes. Amplicon sequencing was performed on an Illumina platform through the commercial immunoSEQ service. For the original study's pipeline: Corrections for primer bias and sequencing errors followed previously described methods, while TCRAD and TCRB definitions were based on the IMGT database. Analysis of the repertoires was done with immunoSEQ Analyzer 3.0 and VDJTools and included basic statistics, V/J segment usage, diversity estimates, rarefaction and pairwise overlap. To estimate diversity, the Chao1, ChaoE, Efron-Thisted, Shannon and inverse Simpson indices were applied, and diversity was also estimated on datasets down-sampled to the smallest sample. Repertoire overlap was assessed by strict matching of CDR3 nucleotide sequence, V gene and J gene, and clustering was done by Jaccard-based multidimensional scaling. Not all clones reach the TCRdb copy of this immuneACCESS table, which keeps in-frame sequences only. Checked studies attribute under half of the gap to unresolved V genes and leave the rest unexplained. The V and J calls and clone size were taken over from that table, and D and trimming were inferred from the DNA. In this sample the table shows tens of thousands of clones, 94% of which occur a single time. The top ten clones comprise 0.095% to 0.15% of the sample.

About this clone itself: The clone's antigen remains unknown. No base quality information exists; no much larger clone differs at one position.

Germline trimming: 4 bases from V, 3 bases from J; junction bases outside gene matches: 6. Via the germline V gene, CDR1 is MGHRA and CDR2 YSYEKL. Reading from cysteine to phenylalanine, the CDR3 counts 16 amino acids. Just the 48-base CDR3 DNA is kept, in frame starting at base 1. The receptor comes from a boy under two years old with a congenital heart defect but otherwise immunologically healthy. The sequencing input was blood. The receptor chain draws on TRBV4-1 and TRBJ2-1; TRBD2 lines up with 10 middle nucleotides. The nucleotide sequence reads as follows: TGCGCCAGCAGCCTCCCCAAGCGGGGGGGCTACAATGAGCAGTTCTTC. The resulting protein is CASSLPKRGGYNEQFF.